One sample yielded the 18 T cell receptor beta chains listed below, sequenced in a study of tissue T cells after allogeneic stem cell transplantation. Specified time point: mouse harvest day 7 after allogeneic transplant. Tail vein injection delivered 10^7 T-cell-depleted bone marrow cells and 10^6 splenic CD5+ T cells. Produced via immunoSEQ multiplex PCR; TCRdb's table is partial and in-frame only. The sample consists of approximately 5,000 clones, roughly half of them appearing once. What was sequenced was gut tissue. The receptors derive from a female BALB/c mouse given C57BL/6 T cells with graft-versus-host disease after an allogeneic hematopoietic cell transplant.

Details on this clone: The genes and germline here are from mouse. Coverage ceases 1 residue before the CDR3 finishes, and the germline J gene fills in the end. The chain employs TRBV29 and TRBJ2-5, with 7 bases aligning to TRBD1. CDR1 and CDR2 from the germline V gene are MSHET and SYDVDS. The CDR3 contains 12 residues. Trimming cost V 6 bases and J 4 bases; bases outside gene matches: 1. This chain's CDR3 is CASSDREDTQYF. CDR3 DNA, as far as it was read: TGTGCTAGCAGCGACAGGGAAGACACCCAGTAC.

With regard to this clone: Mouse germline and gene names are used. CDR3 DNA (partial): TGTGCCAGCGTGACTGGGGGGCACTATGCTGAGCAGTTC. Translated: CASVTGGHYAEQF. Given in full, the CDR3 is CASVTGGHYAEQFF. The rearrangement links TRBV13-2 to TRBJ2-1; 10 positions match TRBD2. The CDR3 is cut off 1 residue early in the read; its end comes from the germline J gene. This CDR3 comprises 14 residues. The V gene end was trimmed by 6 bases and the J gene end by 2 bases; junction bases not matched to a gene: 2. Germline V gene sequence: CDR1 NNHNN, CDR2 SYGAGS (reference sequence).

This clone was picked up one time. Gene labels here are mouse ones. With the read ending 1 residue before the CDR3 end, the germline J gene is used to fill in that end. V is TRBV26 and J is TRBJ1-4, with a possible D match to TRBD1 (6 bases). The CDR3 is made up of 14 amino acids. The V gene lost 2 bases and the J gene lost 3 bases, with 7 bases spanning the gap. Per germline, CDR1 KGHPV and CDR2 FQNQEV (reference sequence). CDR3 protein: CASSLGTPNERLFF. The sequenced part of the CDR3 DNA is TGTGCCAGCAGTCTGGGGACACCCAACGAAAGATTATTT.

Regarding this clone: Genes and germline are mouse. The read comes to an end 1 residue before the CDR3 does, leaving the germline J gene to fill in the end. This chain connects TRBV26 to TRBJ1-4; unclear D gene. Germline assignment: CDR1 KGHPV and CDR2 FQNQEV (reference sequence). The V and J ends lost 2 bases and 7 bases respectively, with 8 bases between them. CDR3 size: 13 residues. The CDR3 loop reads CASSLMGSERLFF. The covered CDR3 bases are TGTGCCAGCAGTCTGATGGGCAGCGAAAGATTATTT.

This clone showed up just a few times. Genes here carry mouse names. The read stops 1 residue short of the end of the CDR3; the missing end is completed from the germline J gene. The V gene is TRBV23, the J gene TRBJ1-4; the D call in the table, TRBD1, was not verified against the DNA. This CDR3 spans 16 amino acids. Germline CDR1 is KGHTA and CDR2 is FQNQQP. The CDR3 bases that were read are TGCTCCAGCAGTCAAGCGGGACAGATTTCCAACGAAAGATTATTT. Translating gives CSSSQAGQISNERLF. The complete CDR3 sequence is CSSSQAGQISNERLFF.

Concerning this clone: Gene names and germline refer to mouse. The sequenced fragment ends 1 residue before the CDR3 boundary, so the rest is inferred from the germline J gene. The J gene is TRBJ1-4, the V gene TRBV23; the table's D call, TRBD1, has no DNA check behind it. The germline V gene encodes CDR1 KGHTA and CDR2 FQNQQP. The CDR3 covers 14 residues. The DNA read from the CDR3 is TGCTCCAGCAGCCCCGGGACATCCAACGAAAGATTATTT. Translation: CSSSPGTSNERLF. The whole CDR3 protein reads CSSSPGTSNERLFF.

As to this clone: The gene names given are mouse names. The sequenced fragment ends 1 residue before the CDR3 boundary, so the rest is inferred from the germline J gene. J is TRBJ2-1 and V is TRBV26, with D perhaps TRBD1 or TRBD2 (5 bases each). The V end lost 4 bases, the J end lost 1 base, and 5 bases lay between the germline ends. The CDR3 consists of 13 residues. Germline CDR1 is KGHPV and CDR2 is FQNQEV (reference sequence). This CDR3 is CASSRDNYAEQFF. The sequenced part of the CDR3 DNA is TGTGCCAGCAGTCGGGACAACTATGCTGAGCAGTTC.

Details on this clone: Gene names and germline match the mouse. The read gets to within 1 residue of the CDR3 end, and the germline J gene fills in the rest. The chain couples TRBV15 to TRBJ2-7; D unresolved. Trimming pared 1 base from V and 0 bases from J, leaving 7 bases between. The CDR3 contains 14 residues. Germline V CDR1 and CDR2: SGHND, FRSKSL. CDR3 DNA, as far as it was read: TGTGCCAGCAGTTTAGAACGGTACTCCTATGAACAGTAC. It is translated as CASSLERYSYEQY. The complete CDR3 sequence is CASSLERYSYEQYF.

This clone was found a few times. Each gene name is a mouse one. The read ends 1 residue before the CDR3 terminus; that terminus is restored from the germline J gene. The chain joins TRBV19 to TRBJ1-3; TRBD1 aligns across 10 bases. Trimming took 2 bases from V and 0 from J; bases not matched to a gene: 2. The germline V gene has CDR1 FNHDT and CDR2 SITEND (reference sequence). The CDR3 runs 16 residues. CDR3 DNA, as far as it was read: TGTGCCAGCAGTATCGGGACAGGGGATTCTGGAAATACGCTCTAT. Its protein is CASSIGTGDSGNTLY. The entire CDR3 reads CASSIGTGDSGNTLYF.

This clone was detected a few times. Gene names are mouse gene names. The missing CDR3 end, 1 residue past where the read stops, is filled in from the germline J gene. The chain carries TRBV3 and TRBJ1-1; the D gene is possibly TRBD1 (6 bases). The CDR3 length is 14 residues. Germline V gene data show CDR1 as SNHLY and CDR2 as FYNGKV (reference sequence). V dropped 1 base and J dropped 1 base, with 7 bases sitting between them. The CDR3 protein is CASSLEGQNTEVFF. The DNA read from the CDR3 is TGTGCCAGCAGCTTAGAGGGACAAAACACAGAAGTCTTC.

With respect to this clone: The gene names given are mouse names. The read ends 1 residue early relative to the CDR3; the germline J gene fills the gap. The gene calls are TRBV26 and TRBJ2-5, with D perhaps matching TRBD2 (5 bases). There are 14 residues in the CDR3. CDR1 and CDR2 from the germline V gene are KGHPV and FQNQEV (reference sequence). Deletions cut 0 bases from V and 3 bases from J, with 7 bases between. Incomplete CDR3 DNA: TGTGCCAGCAGTCTGTCGATGGGGCAAGACACCCAGTAC. Translation: CASSLSMGQDTQY. The whole CDR3 protein reads CASSLSMGQDTQYF.

With regard to this clone: The gene names given are mouse names. The read terminates 1 residue before the CDR3 end, so the remaining end is supplied by the germline J gene. The rearrangement uses TRBV26 and TRBJ2-5; D may be TRBD1 or TRBD2 (6 bases each). Germline V lookup: CDR1 KGHPV, CDR2 FQNQEV (reference sequence). The CDR3 totals 14 residues. Trimming removed 1 base at V and 7 bases at J, with 12 bases between. This CDR3 is CASSLYGGGNTQYF. The DNA read from the CDR3 is TGTGCCAGCAGTCTGTATGGGGGCGGAAACACCCAGTAC. Looking up the rest from reference TRBV26 and TRBJ2-5 gives the full variable domain: NSKVIQTPRYLVKGQGQKAKMRCIPEKGHPVVFWYQQNKNNEFKFLINFQNQEVLQQIDMTEKRFSAECPSNSPCSLEIQSSEAGDSALYLCASSLYGGGNTQYFGPGTRLLVL.

A remark on this clone: Gene names and germline refer to mouse. The sequenced fragment ends 1 residue before the CDR3 boundary, so the rest is inferred from the germline J gene. V and J are TRBV3 and TRBJ2-2; unclear D gene. Germline CDR1 SNHLY, CDR2 FYNGKV (reference sequence). CDR3 size: 14 residues. Trimming left V 1 base short and J 2 bases short, with 5 bases between. CDR3 bases read: TGTGCCAGCAGCTTAGTACAGAACACCGGGCAGCTCTAC. It codes for CASSLVQNTGQLY. Given in full, the CDR3 is CASSLVQNTGQLYF.

This clone was found a few times. The gene names here belong to mouse. Coverage ceases 1 residue before the CDR3 finishes, and the germline J gene fills in the end. The V call is TRBV16, the J call TRBJ2-7; 7 bases match TRBD2. Germline V gene sequence: CDR1 SGHSA, CDR2 FRNQAP. The CDR3 loop spans 14 amino acids. Trimming removed 0 bases from V and 3 bases from J; junction bases left unmatched: 2. This chain's CDR3 is CASSLDGGSYEQYF. The sequenced CDR3 bases are TGTGCAAGCAGCTTAGATGGGGGGAGCTATGAACAGTAC. Variable domain in full (rest from reference TRBV16 and TRBJ2-7): NAGVIQTPRHKVTGKGQEATLWCEPISGHSAVFWYRQTIVQGLEFLTYFRNQAPIDDSGMPKERFSAQMPNQSHSTLKIQSTQPQDSAVYLCASSLDGGSYEQYFGPGTRLTVL.

About this clone: Genes and germline come from the mouse. Read data end 1 residue before the CDR3 end; the end is taken from the germline J gene. The chain couples TRBV31 to TRBJ2-3, with D possibly being TRBD1 (5 bases). The V gene lost 0 bases and the J gene lost 0 bases, with 10 bases spanning the gap. This CDR3 contains 15 residues. Germline CDR1 is GKSSPN and CDR2 is SITVG. The DNA read from the CDR3 is TGTGCCTGGAGTCTAGACAGATCTAGTGCAGAAACGCTGTAT. It specifies CAWSLDRSSAETLY. The complete CDR3 sequence is CAWSLDRSSAETLYF.

On this clone: The genes and germline here are from mouse. The read ends 1 residue early relative to the CDR3; the germline J gene fills the gap. V and J are TRBV19 and TRBJ1-4; a possible D gene is TRBD1 (6 bases). This CDR3 is built from 15 residues. V lost 0 bases, J lost 4 bases, and 10 bases lay in between. Germline-derived CDR1 and CDR2 are FNHDT and SITEND (reference sequence). The covered CDR3 bases are TGTGCCAGCAGTATAGAGGGGGGGGGCAACGAAAGATTATTT. It translates to CASSIEGGGNERLF. The CDR3 reads in full as CASSIEGGGNERLFF.

This clone was detected a few times. These gene names are mouse names. With the read ending 1 residue before the CDR3 end, the germline J gene is used to fill in that end. The chain joins TRBV26 to TRBJ1-3, with D maybe TRBD1 (5 bases). Looked up from germline, CDR1 is KGHPV and CDR2 is FQNQEV (reference sequence). The CDR3 length is 15 residues. V lost 0 bases, J lost 3 bases, and 9 bases lay in between. CDR3 DNA (partial): TGTGCCAGCAGTCTGTCTTGGCAGGGTGGAAATACGCTCTAT. This gives the protein CASSLSWQGGNTLY. The complete CDR3 sequence is CASSLSWQGGNTLYF. Looking up the rest from reference TRBV26 and TRBJ1-3 gives the full variable domain: NSKVIQTPRYLVKGQGQKAKMRCIPEKGHPVVFWYQQNKNNEFKFLINFQNQEVLQQIDMTEKRFSAECPSNSPCSLEIQSSEAGDSALYLCASSLSWQGGNTLYFGEGSRLIVV.

With respect to this clone: The gene symbols are mouse symbols. The read falls 1 residue short of the CDR3 end, and the missing part is taken from the germline J gene. The chain combines TRBV23 with TRBJ1-4; the D call of TRBD1 is as the table states it, not checked on the DNA. Germline V gives CDR1 KGHTA, CDR2 FQNQQP. This CDR3 is 16 amino acids long. The sequenced CDR3 bases are TGCTCCAGCAGTCAATCTGGACAGACCTCCAACGAAAGATTATTT. As protein: CSSSQSGQTSNERLF. The full CDR3 protein reads CSSSQSGQTSNERLFF.